One sample yielded the 9 T cell receptor beta chains listed below, sequenced in a study of blood T cell repertoires in COVID-19 (dated by TCRdb to the early 2020s). Libraries were built with the immunoSEQ multiplex PCR assay. In TCRdb, the immuneACCESS table is reduced to in-frame sequences with V and J assigned. These tables do not hold every clone; where another copy was compared, an unresolved V gene accounts for under half, and the others remain unexplained. In all, the sample holds about 36,000 clones, and about 80% of those were seen once. In total, the top ten clones hold roughly 2% of the sample. Sequenced: peripheral blood. All receptors come from a man in his sixties with active COVID-19.

This clone was recorded once. The rearrangement links TRBV4-3 to TRBJ1-2; 7 nucleotides align to TRBD1. The CDR3 is 15 residues long. Looked up from germline, CDR1 is LGHNA and CDR2 is YSLEER. V shed 1 base and J 5 bases; nucleotides not matched to a gene: 7. The CDR3 nucleotides are TGCGCCAGCAGCCAAGGACAGGGTGGGATTTATGGCTACACCTTC. Translated, it gives CASSQGQGGIYGYTF.

V gene TRBV9 combines with J gene TRBJ2-7; 8 positions match TRBD1. After removal of 3 bases from V and 1 base from J, the junction contained 6 bases not matched to a gene. The CDR3 loop spans 15 amino acids. Germline CDR1 reads SGDLS; CDR2 reads YYNGEE. The CDR3 spells CASSAGTGPSYEQYF. The CDR3 DNA follows: TGTGCCAGCAGCGCCGGGACAGGCCCTTCCTACGAGCAGTACTTC.

The chain joins TRBV6-5 to TRBJ1-2, with TRBD1 identical over 7 bases. Germline trimming cut 5 bases from V and 4 bases from J; bases unmatched to any gene: 10. CDR1 MNHEY and CDR2 SVGAGI come from the germline V gene. The CDR3 loop spans 15 amino acids. CDR3 nucleotide sequence: TGTGCCAGCAGTCCTACCCCACAGGGGACCTATGGCTACACCTTC. Protein: CASSPTPQGTYGYTF.

The V and J genes are TRBV9 and TRBJ2-1; maybe TRBD2 (6 bases). CDR1 is SGDLS, CDR2 YYNGEE, per germline. The length of the CDR3 is 13 residues. The V end lost 1 base, the J end lost 10 bases, and 12 bases lay between the germline ends. CDR3 in DNA: TGTGCCAGCAGCGTACAGGAGGGTTTCGAGCAGTTCTTC. Translating it yields CASSVQEGFEQFF.

The chain is built from TRBV9 and TRBJ1-6; the D is unclear. CDR1 is SGDLS and CDR2 is YYNGEE in the germline V gene. CDR3 length equals 14 residues. V lost 4 bases and J 8 bases, leaving 13 bases between the germline ends. The CDR3 is CASSTQLMHSPLHF. CDR3 in DNA: TGTGCCAGCAGCACACAGTTGATGCATTCACCCCTCCACTTT. Combining the CDR3 with reference TRBV9 and TRBJ1-6 gives the whole variable domain DSGVTQTPKHLITATGQRVTLRCSPRSGDLSVYWYQQSLDQGLQFLIQYYNGEERAKGNILERFSAQQFPDLHSELNLSSLELGDSALYFCASSTQLMHSPLHFGNGTRLTVT.

V usage is TRBV27 and J usage is TRBJ2-2; D not certain. This CDR3 comprises 14 residues. The ends were cut back, 6 bases at V and 0 bases at J, with 8 bases in the middle. Germline V gives CDR1 MNHEY, CDR2 SMNVEV (reference sequence). DNA of the CDR3: TGTGCCAGCAGGACCGACTCGAACACCGGGGAGCTGTTTTTT. Translating gives CASRTDSNTGELFF.

The chain has TRBV7-8 and TRBJ1-5; 9 bases are shared with TRBD1. The CDR3 loop spans 13 amino acids. V lost 4 bases and J lost 7; bases outside the gene matches: 2. Per the germline V gene, CDR1 is SGHVS and CDR2 is FQNEAQ. CDR3 DNA: TGTGCCAGCAGCTCGGGACAGGGCCAGCCCCAGCATTTT. Translating gives CASSSGQGQPQHF.

Comments on this clone: Other DNA sequences within the sample encode an identical CDR3. V is TRBV2 and J is TRBJ1-1; 7 bases fit TRBD1. CDR1 and CDR2 (germline): SNHLY, FYNNEI. The CDR3 spans 13 residues. Trimming took 5 bases from V and 5 from J; bases not matched to a gene: 5. Here the CDR3 DNA reads TGTGCCAGCAGTCAGGGGGAAGGAACTGAAGCTTTCTTT. Protein: CASSQGEGTEAFF.

J is TRBJ1-2 and V is TRBV10-3, with TRBD1 identical over 10 bases. The CDR3 has 16 amino acids. V was clipped by 7 bases and J by 0 bases; unmatched bases: 8. The V gene's germline CDR1 is ENHRY and CDR2 SYGVKD. The CDR3 loop is CAITGGQGKTNYGYTF. Written as DNA, the CDR3 is TGTGCCATCACCGGGGGACAGGGGAAAACTAACTATGGCTACACCTTC.